This T cell receptor beta chain was captured in a study of naive and memory T cell subsets. The CDR3 has 15 residues. The germline CDR1 and CDR2 sequences are SGDLS and YYNGEE. V lost 0 bases and J lost 9; bases outside the gene matches: 6. The beta constant-region primer was an equimolar mix of two oligonucleotides covering TRBC1 and TRBC2. TCRdb redid the calling of the UMI-ligation and nested PCR reads with MiXCR, one entry per CDR3 protein. The sample lists some 150,000 distinct CDR3 sequences; about a sixth were seen once. The clonotype was recovered from a human donor in good health. Sequencing used naive CD4+ T cells from blood. The V call is TRBV9, the J call TRBJ2-1, with TRBD1 matching over 10 bases. The CDR3 protein is CASSVVGQGWGEQFF. CDR3 coding DNA: TGTGCCAGCAGCGTAGTGGGACAGGGGTGGGGTGAGCAGTTCTTC. Full variable domain (missing parts from reference TRBV9 and TRBJ2-1): DSGVTQTPKHLITATGQRVTLRCSPRSGDLSVYWYQQSLDQGLQFLIQYYNGEERAKGNILERFSAQQFPDLHSELNLSSLELGDSALYFCASSVVGQGWGEQFFGPGTRLTVL.